Shown below are 27 T cell receptor beta chains from a single sample sequenced in a study of blood T cell repertoires in COVID-19. Profiling relied on immunoSEQ multiplex PCR, and the TCRdb table lists in-frame clones only, not all of them. Found here are 150,000 to 200,000 clones, approximately 88% of them singletons; the top ten hold less than 8%. Material for sequencing was PBMCs or T cells enriched from blood (not recorded which). Receptors originate from a woman between 45 and 65 years old who had recovered from COVID-19.

The V and J genes are TRBV6-4 and TRBJ2-2; D gene ambiguous. Germline assignment: CDR1 MRHNA and CDR2 SNTAGT. V lost 4 bases, J lost 2 bases, and 14 bases lay in between. This CDR3 comprises 16 residues. The CDR3 DNA reads TGTGCCAGCAGTGTTACAGCTACCGCCAACACCGGGGAGCTGTTTTTT. Translated, it gives CASSVTATANTGELFF.

The V gene is TRBV7-9, the J gene TRBJ1-1; maybe TRBD1 (5 bases). This CDR3 is 15 amino acids long. Per germline, CDR1 SEHNR and CDR2 FQNEAQ (reference sequence). V was trimmed by 7 bases and J by 3 bases, leaving 18 bases between them. The CDR3 coding sequence is TGTGCCAGCACCGAAAGGGGCGGGAGGGACACTGAAGCTTTCTTT. Translating it yields CASTERGGRDTEAFF.

This chain joins TRBV2 and TRBJ2-2; 8 bases are a match to TRBD1. The germline gives CDR1 SNHLY, CDR2 FYNNEI. V dropped 4 bases and J dropped 6; count of bases not matched to a gene: 7. The CDR3 covers 15 residues. Here the CDR3 reads CASSGTGIGSGELFF. CDR3 DNA: TGTGCCAGCAGTGGGACAGGGATTGGGTCCGGGGAGCTGTTTTTT.

CDR3 coding DNA: TGTGCCAGCACGTCGAGCGGGGGGATGCAGTTCTTC. This translates into CASTSSGGMQFF. The chain recombines TRBV3-1 (or the pseudogene TRBV3-2) with TRBJ2-1; 9 bases agree with TRBD2. Germline CDR1 LGHDT, CDR2 YNNKEL (reference sequence). CDR3 length equals 12 residues. J lost 12 bases, V lost 7 bases, and 7 bases had no gene match.

The J gene is TRBJ2-3, the V gene TRBV24-1, with TRBD2 identical over 13 bases. V was pared by 6 bases and J by 4 bases, with 6 bases of the junction left unmatched. Germline assignment: CDR1 KGHDR and CDR2 SFDVKD. This CDR3 is 16 amino acids long. CDR3: CATSSPTSGGADTQYF. The CDR3 coding sequence is TGTGCCACCAGTTCCCCTACTAGCGGGGGGGCAGATACGCAGTATTTT.

This clone was seen more than once but under ten times. This rearrangement joins TRBV6-6 to TRBJ2-2, with a weak D call TRBD2 (5 bases). CDR3 length: 17 amino acids. V lost 5 bases, J lost 2 bases, and 18 bases lay in between. Per germline, CDR1 MNHNY and CDR2 SVGAGI (reference sequence). The CDR3 loop reads CASSRKPGLVNTGELFF. The CDR3 DNA follows: TGTGCCAGCAGTCGAAAACCGGGATTAGTTAACACCGGGGAGCTGTTTTTT.

This chain links TRBV4-3 with TRBJ2-5, with TRBD2 identical over 7 bases. Per the germline V gene, CDR1 is LGHNA and CDR2 is YSLEER. The CDR3 spans 16 residues. V gave up 0 bases and J gave up 3 bases; unmatched junction bases: 7. CDR3 loop: CASSQDLWGGEETQYF. The CDR3 coding sequence is TGCGCCAGCAGCCAAGATCTCTGGGGGGGGGAAGAGACCCAGTACTTC.

The chain couples TRBV6-5 to TRBJ1-5, with no clear D. Germline CDR1 is MNHEY and CDR2 is SVGAGI. This CDR3 is built from 14 residues. The ends were cut back, 6 bases at V and 3 bases at J, with 12 bases in the middle. CDR3: CASRPHGNNQPQHF. Here the CDR3 DNA reads TGTGCCAGCAGACCCCACGGGAACAATCAGCCCCAGCATTTT.

This clone was observed once. The chain employs TRBV29-1 and TRBJ1-2; the match to TRBD1 covers 9 bases. With 7 bases clipped from V and 6 bases from J, the junction kept 9 bases outside the gene matches. This CDR3 comprises 13 residues. CDR1 and CDR2 from the germline V gene are SQVTM and ANQGSEA. The CDR3 sequence is CSAGTGYGNGYTF. CDR3 nucleotides: TGCAGCGCAGGGACAGGGTACGGTAATGGCTACACCTTC.

Here the CDR3 reads CASSTRAVNGYTF. The DNA for the CDR3 is TGTGCCAGCTCTACGAGGGCTGTGAATGGCTACACCTTC. The chain combines TRBV7-2 with TRBJ1-2; no reliable D call. CDR3 length equals 13 residues. Germline assignment: CDR1 SGHTA and CDR2 FQGNSA. Trimming stripped 8 bases from V and 6 bases from J, with 16 bases between.

The chain employs TRBV4-2 and TRBJ1-2; possible D gene TRBD1, 6 bases. The CDR3 is 16 amino acids. Between the trimmed V and J ends, which lost 1 base and 8 bases, there was a span of 20 bases. Germline CDR1 reads LGHNA; CDR2 reads YNFKEQ. As DNA, the CDR3 is TGTGCCAGCAGCCAAGGGGGGACCGGGGGGGCGAACGGCTACACCTTC. Encoded protein: CASSQGGTGGANGYTF.

On this clone: The same CDR3 can be traced to other DNA sequences in this sample. J is TRBJ1-6 and V is TRBV9; 8 positions match TRBD1. The length of the CDR3 is 15 residues. The junction had 6 bases not matched to a gene; V was cut back by 0 bases and J by 10 bases. Germline CDR1 SGDLS, CDR2 YYNGEE. CDR3 sequence: CASSVDGQGGSPLHF. The CDR3 region has the DNA TGTGCCAGCAGCGTAGATGGACAGGGTGGATCACCCCTCCACTTT.

Worth noting for this clone: Additional DNA sequences in this sample encode the identical CDR3. This chain links TRBV18 with TRBJ1-5; unclear D gene. The CDR3 totals 14 residues. Trimming removed 2 bases from V and 0 bases from J, with 5 bases in between. CDR1 and CDR2 (germline): KGHSH, LQKENI. This CDR3 is CASSPSVSNQPQHF. The CDR3 region has the DNA TGTGCCAGCTCACCAAGCGTTAGCAATCAGCCCCAGCATTTT.

In its sample, this clone was seen once. The J gene is TRBJ2-1, the V gene TRBV4-3; the match to TRBD1 covers 8 bases. The junction had 10 bases not matched to a gene; V was cut back by 0 bases and J by 9 bases. The CDR3 is 16 residues long. CDR1 and CDR2 (germline): LGHNA, YSLEER. CDR3 region: CASSQDSRTGLGEQFF. CDR3 DNA: TGCGCCAGCAGCCAAGATAGCAGGACAGGGTTGGGTGAGCAGTTCTTC.

DNA of the CDR3: TGTGCCAGCAGTTACTCCGGAGGGGACACCTTC. Its translation: CASSYSGGDTF. The J gene is TRBJ1-2, the V gene TRBV6-6, with TRBD1 as a possible D gene (5 bases). CDR1 MNHNY and CDR2 SVGAGI come from the germline V gene (reference sequence). The CDR3 loop spans 11 amino acids. V lost 0 bases and J 12 bases, leaving 8 bases between the germline ends.

The chain couples TRBV6-5 to TRBJ2-2; D remains ambiguous. The CDR3 sequence is 13 residues long. CDR1 is MNHEY, CDR2 SVGAGI, per germline. Trimming took off 2 bases at V and 6 bases at J, with 7 bases between the two ends. The CDR3 protein is CASSYEASGELFF. In DNA, the CDR3 is TGTGCCAGCAGTTACGAGGCCTCCGGGGAGCTGTTTTTT.

The chain uses TRBV7-6 and TRBJ2-3; D is perhaps TRBD1 (6 bases). The V and J ends lost 1 base and 0 bases respectively, with 11 bases between them. CDR1 is SGHVS and CDR2 is FNYEAQ in the germline V gene. This CDR3 contains 16 residues. CDR3 DNA sequence: TGTGCCAGCAGCTTAGGGGCTAGGGGGAGCACAGATACGCAGTATTTT. It encodes CASSLGARGSTDTQYF.

This rearrangement joins TRBV19 to TRBJ1-2; perhaps TRBD1 as D (5 bases). Germline CDR1 LNHDA, CDR2 SQIVND (reference sequence). The CDR3 is made up of 13 amino acids. V was cut by 3 bases and J by 4 bases, with 9 bases left in between. The CDR3, as DNA: TGTGCCAGTAGTATGGGGCAGAGCTATGGCTACACCTTC. Its protein product is CASSMGQSYGYTF.

The chain is built from TRBV3-1 (or the pseudogene TRBV3-2) and TRBJ2-5; a weak D match, TRBD2 (5 bases). Germline CDR1 LGHDT, CDR2 YNNKEL (reference sequence). This CDR3 spans 15 amino acids. Trimming removed 5 bases at V and 4 bases at J, with 17 bases between. The CDR3 protein is CASSAQDLSGETQYF. CDR3 sequence (DNA): TGTGCCAGCAGCGCCCAGGACTTGTCGGGAGAGACCCAGTACTTC.

The chain is built from TRBV5-5 and TRBJ2-3, with D perhaps matching TRBD2 (5 bases). The length of the CDR3 is 14 residues. V lost 0 bases to trimming and J lost 2 bases, with 7 bases between them. The germline V gene encodes CDR1 SGHKS and CDR2 YYEKEE (reference sequence). The CDR3 region has the DNA TGTGCCAGCAGCTTGGACGGGAACACAGATACGCAGTATTTT. It yields the protein CASSLDGNTDTQYF.

This sequence joins TRBV10-3 and TRBJ2-7; 8 bases agree with TRBD2. In germline, CDR1 is ENHRY, CDR2 SYGVKD. Trimming removed 3 bases from V and 4 bases from J; junction bases left unmatched: 11. The CDR3 consists of 16 residues. This CDR3 is CAISDSWTSPNYEQYF. The CDR3 DNA is TGTGCCATCAGTGATTCCTGGACTAGCCCGAATTACGAGCAGTACTTC.

J is TRBJ1-2 and V is TRBV18; TRBD1 might be the D (5 bases). The CDR3 contains 16 residues. Germline lookup yields CDR1 KGHSH and CDR2 LQKENI. Trimming shortened V by 3 bases and J by 0 bases, and 14 bases separated the two germline ends. The CDR3 loop reads CASSPQEGLTNYGYTF. The CDR3 DNA reads as TGTGCCAGCTCACCTCAGGAGGGGCTTACTAACTATGGCTACACCTTC.

V is TRBV3-1 (or the pseudogene TRBV3-2) and J is TRBJ1-1, with 10 bases identical to TRBD1. Germline CDR1 LGHDT, CDR2 YNNKEL (reference sequence). After removal of 1 base from V and 3 bases from J, the junction contained 17 bases not matched to a gene. The CDR3 is 20 residues long. The CDR3 coding sequence is TGTGCCAGCAGCCAAGTTGAAGGGGAGGGGACAGGGGAAAGGGACACTGAAGCTTTCTTT. It specifies CASSQVEGEGTGERDTEAFF.

This sequence joins TRBV15 and TRBJ2-1, with 9 bases identical to TRBD1. The CDR3 extends over 14 amino acids. Per the germline V gene, CDR1 is LNHNV and CDR2 is YYDKDF (reference sequence). V shed 8 bases and J 7 bases; nucleotides not matched to a gene: 9. DNA of the CDR3: TGTGCCACCTCCTTCGGGACAGGGACGAATGAGCAGTTCTTC. It codes for CATSFGTGTNEQFF.

The genes are TRBV5-4 and TRBJ1-6; possibly TRBD1 for D (6 bases). V was shortened by 4 bases and J by 9 bases, with 23 bases between the two germline ends. In germline, CDR1 is SGHNT, CDR2 YYREEE (reference sequence). The CDR3 is 17 amino acids. The CDR3 bases are TGTGCCAGCAGCGGACATTGGGGCAGGGGAGACGGTTCACCCCTCCACTTT. This sequence encodes CASSGHWGRGDGSPLHF.

This clone occurred once. The J gene is TRBJ2-4, the V gene TRBV7-9, with 7 bases lining up with TRBD2. Germline V gene sequence: CDR1 SEHNR, CDR2 FQNEAQ (reference sequence). The V segment lost 7 bases and the J segment 0 bases; nucleotides outside the gene matches: 9. The CDR3 is 16 amino acids. The CDR3 bases are TGTGCCAGCACCCTAACGGGACTACTAGCCAAAAACATTCAGTACTTC. This translates into CASTLTGLLAKNIQYF.

This clone was observed a handful of times. Here the CDR3 DNA reads TGTGCCAGCAGCTTCCCCGGGGGGGGAGTGGAGACCCAGTACTTC. Translated: CASSFPGGGVETQYF. This chain links TRBV11-2 with TRBJ2-5; 8 nucleotides match TRBD2. V lost 3 bases to trimming and J lost 5 bases; unmatched junction nucleotides: 8. The CDR3 has 15 amino acids. Germline V gene data show CDR1 as SGHAT and CDR2 as FQNNGV.